Below, 2 T cell receptor beta chains from the same sample are listed, as sequenced in a study of T cell repertoires in cytomegalovirus infection. For these receptors, no antigen is known. TCRdb re-derived calls from the reads in MiXCR, one entry per CDR3 protein. The top ten clones hold approximately 19% of a sample with roughly 280,000 distinct CDR3 sequences, roughly 21% of them seen once. The starting material was cultured PBMCs, obtained from culture after CMV antigen stimulation. These receptor sequences come from a human donor in good health (CMV status not recorded). Some clones in this sample may be carry-over from other donors' samples.

This clonotype appeared a few times. The chain uses TRBV6-2 or TRBV6-3 and TRBJ2-7; the match to TRBD2 covers 12 bases. Germline CDR1 and CDR2: MNHEY and SVGEGT. CDR3 size: 16 residues. J gave up 5 bases and V 7 bases, and 12 bases lay outside the gene matches. The CDR3 bases are TGTGCCAGCACAACTAGCGGGAGGAATGGGGGCAACGAGCAGTACGTC. Translation: CASTTSGRNGGNEQYV.

The rearrangement uses TRBV12-5 and TRBJ2-1; TRBD2 is a possible D gene (6 bases). V lost 3 bases and J lost 0, with 12 bases in between. Germline V lookup: CDR1 LGHNT, CDR2 FRNRAP. This CDR3 has 16 amino acids. CDR3 sequence: CASGFLGGSSYNEQFF. The CDR3 DNA reads TGTGCTAGTGGTTTCTTGGGGGGTAGCTCCTACAATGAGCAGTTCTTC.